The clone carrying this T cell receptor beta chain was seen many times. This entry comes from a study of blood T cells in healthy people across ages. A second about 7 to 12 cycle PCR used barcoded and J-beta primers. TCRdb passed the 5' RACE reads through MiXCR, listing each CDR3 protein once. The sample records some 1,000,000 distinct CDR3 sequences, approximately 26% being singletons. The V gene's germline CDR1 is SGHTA and CDR2 FQGNSA. The CDR3 covers 15 residues. V lost 3 bases to trimming and J lost 4 bases, with 15 bases between them. PBMCs numbering at least 6.5 million were isolated per sample. A further study also used this sample, focusing on T cells of mothers and their children.

The rearrangement links TRBV7-2 to TRBJ2-5, with D maybe TRBD2 (7 bases). Sequencing was done on a sample of blood. This receptor was taken from a girl aged 2 to 10 in good health. The CDR3 bases are TGTGCCAGCAGCTTTCTGTCGGGGGGCGCAGAGACCCAGTACTTC. Encoded protein: CASSFLSGGAETQYF.